The 17 T cell receptor beta chains below were found in one sample sequenced in a study of blood T cell repertoires in COVID-19. The assay was immunoSEQ multiplex PCR, and TCRdb's table has in-frame clones only and misses some. The sample carries about 140,000 clones, approximately 91% recorded once. Sequencing input: peripheral blood. These receptors all stem from a man over 45 with active or convalescent COVID-19.

The chain is built from TRBV27 and TRBJ2-1; 7 nucleotides line up with TRBD2. J was trimmed by 5 bases and V by 8 bases; bases with no gene match: 6. The CDR3 is made up of 13 amino acids. CDR1 and CDR2 (germline): MNHEY, SMNVEV (reference sequence). CDR3 region: CASAGGLNNEQFF. In DNA, the CDR3 is TGTGCCAGCGCCGGGGGGTTGAACAATGAGCAGTTCTTC.

The chain combines TRBV9 with TRBJ1-3, with 7 bases that match TRBD1. CDR3 length equals 15 residues. CDR1 is SGDLS, CDR2 YYNGEE, per germline. V was clipped by 0 bases and J by 2 bases; unmatched bases: 2. The CDR3 nucleotides are TGTGCCAGCAGCGTAGGAGGGGGCACTGGAAACACCATATATTTT. This translates into CASSVGGGTGNTIYF.

The chain has TRBV18 and TRBJ2-7; D is perhaps TRBD1 (6 bases). CDR3 length: 13 amino acids. Germline CDR1 and CDR2: KGHSH and LQKENI. V lost 4 bases, J lost 2 bases, and 9 bases lay in between. The CDR3 region is CASSLRTAYEQYF. The DNA of the CDR3 is TGTGCCAGCTCACTACGGACAGCCTACGAGCAGTACTTC.

The rearrangement links TRBV28 to TRBJ1-2; 7 bases fit TRBD1. The CDR3 totals 14 residues. Germline CDR1 and CDR2: MDHEN and SYDVKM. With V trimmed by 4 bases and J by 2 bases, 4 bases remained unmatched. The CDR3 region is CASSSGQTNYGYTF. The CDR3 coding sequence is TGTGCCAGCAGTTCGGGACAGACGAACTATGGCTACACCTTC.

This chain joins TRBV7-2 and TRBJ1-1; D is unresolved. The CDR3 covers 14 residues. Germline-derived CDR1 and CDR2 are SGHTA and FQGNSA. V was cut by 2 bases and J by 3 bases, with 10 bases left in between. The CDR3 nucleotides are TGTGCCAGCAGCTTAAAGGTTGGGCACACTGAAGCTTTCTTT. Protein product: CASSLKVGHTEAFF.

V and J are TRBV11-2 and TRBJ2-3; a possible D gene is TRBD2 (5 bases). CDR3 length: 16 residues. CDR1 and CDR2 (germline): SGHAT, FQNNGV. The V gene lost 0 bases and the J gene lost 3 bases, with 13 bases spanning the gap. The CDR3: CASSLEQLGPTDTQYF. The DNA for the CDR3 is TGTGCCAGCAGCTTAGAACAACTAGGCCCTACAGATACGCAGTATTTT.

In its sample, this clone was seen a few times. The chain joins TRBV6-5 to TRBJ2-1; 10 bases are a match to TRBD2. The CDR3 length is 14 residues. The ends lost 7 bases at V and 10 bases at J; junction bases unmatched: 10. From germline, CDR1 is MNHEY and CDR2 SVGAGI. The CDR3: CASKRLAGVGEQFF. In nucleotides, the CDR3 is TGTGCCAGCAAGAGGCTAGCGGGGGTTGGAGAGCAGTTCTTC.

This chain connects TRBV24-1 to TRBJ2-1, with 14 bases lining up with TRBD2. Unmatched junction bases numbered 7, after V lost 6 bases and J lost 1 base. CDR3 length: 18 residues. Germline CDR1 is KGHDR and CDR2 is SFDVKD. CDR3: CATSTLGLAGGSYNEQFF. The DNA of the CDR3 is TGTGCCACCAGTACCTTAGGACTAGCGGGAGGTTCCTACAATGAGCAGTTCTTC.

This chain connects TRBV19 to TRBJ1-1; 8 nucleotides align to TRBD1. The V gene's germline CDR1 is LNHDA and CDR2 SQIVND (reference sequence). The V and J ends lost 5 bases and 5 bases, in that order; junction bases with no gene match: 10. The CDR3 consists of 15 residues. Here the CDR3 DNA reads TGTGCCAGTAGTCCCTTGACAGGGGCGGGAACTGAAGCTTTCTTT. Amino acid sequence: CASSPLTGAGTEAFF.

The chain joins TRBV18 to TRBJ2-7, with 8 bases lining up with TRBD1. The CDR3 runs 15 residues. CDR1 KGHSH and CDR2 LQKENI come from the germline V gene. V lost 3 bases to trimming and J lost 2 bases; unmatched junction nucleotides: 6. This CDR3 reads CASSPGTGITYEQYF. As DNA, the CDR3 is TGTGCCAGCTCACCGGGGACAGGTATCACCTACGAGCAGTACTTC.

The genes are TRBV6-5 and TRBJ1-6; 7 bases match TRBD1. Germline assignment: CDR1 MNHEY and CDR2 SVGAGI. There are 14 residues in the CDR3. J gave up 9 bases and V 8 bases, and 10 bases lay outside the gene matches. Here the CDR3 reads CASRLPTGSSPLHF. CDR3 DNA: TGTGCCAGCCGACTGCCGACAGGGTCTTCACCCCTCCACTTT.

The chain combines TRBV24-1 with TRBJ1-5; the match to TRBD1 covers 7 bases. The CDR3 consists of 15 residues. CDR1 and CDR2 from the germline V gene are KGHDR and SFDVKD. Trimming cost V 9 bases and J 0 bases; bases outside gene matches: 7. The CDR3 DNA reads TGTGCCACCGCTCCAGGGGGTAATAGCAATCAGCCCCAGCATTTT. It codes for CATAPGGNSNQPQHF.

V gene TRBV28 combines with J gene TRBJ1-6; TRBD1 agrees at 8 bases. The ends lost 5 bases at V and 5 bases at J; junction bases unmatched: 8. The CDR3 totals 16 residues. Germline values: CDR1 MDHEN, CDR2 SYDVKM. Here the CDR3 reads CASSPTRTGNNSPLHF. The CDR3 nucleotides are TGTGCCAGCAGTCCGACCCGGACAGGGAATAATTCACCCCTCCACTTT.

This clone was seen just once. The chain is built from TRBV6-5 and TRBJ1-1; no reliable D call. Trimming shortened V by 7 bases and J by 2 bases, and 17 bases separated the two germline ends. CDR3 length: 15 amino acids. From germline, CDR1 is MNHEY and CDR2 SVGAGI. The chain's CDR3 is CASIETGSANTEAFF. The CDR3 nucleotides read TGTGCCAGCATCGAAACGGGATCAGCTAACACTGAAGCTTTCTTT.

The rearrangement uses TRBV4-1 and TRBJ1-5; 9 nucleotides align to TRBD1. Germline lookup yields CDR1 MGHRA and CDR2 YSYEKL. This CDR3 is 17 amino acids long. The V and J ends lost 4 bases and 0 bases, in that order; junction bases with no gene match: 7. CDR3 loop: CASSPSTGGDSNQPQHF. The DNA for the CDR3 is TGCGCCAGCAGCCCCTCGACAGGGGGGGATAGCAATCAGCCCCAGCATTTT.

J is TRBJ2-5 and V is TRBV14, with TRBD2 matching over 7 bases. The J segment lost 5 bases and the V segment lost 4 bases, leaving 4 bases of the junction unmatched. CDR1 and CDR2 (germline): SGHDN, FVKESK. The length of the CDR3 is 13 residues. For the CDR3, the DNA is TGTGCCAGCAGCCGAGGACTAGTCGAGACCCAGTACTTC. Translation: CASSRGLVETQYF.

V usage is TRBV9 and J usage is TRBJ2-3, with 7 bases aligning to TRBD2. V dropped 0 bases and J dropped 5; count of bases not matched to a gene: 6. CDR3 size: 15 residues. The germline gives CDR1 SGDLS, CDR2 YYNGEE. CDR3 DNA sequence: TGTGCCAGCAGCGTAGGGGGGGGAGGCCAAGATACGCAGTATTTT. It yields the protein CASSVGGGGQDTQYF.